A selection of T cell receptor beta chains follows, all from one sample in a study of blood T cell repertoires in COVID-19. Only in-frame clones appear in the TCRdb table, and some are missing; sequencing was by immunoSEQ multiplex PCR. The repertoire holds hundreds of thousands of clones, with 85% to 90% as singletons. Sequenced: peripheral blood. These receptors all come from a woman aged 45-59 years with COVID-19, enrolled during active disease. CDR3s include the opening cysteine and the closing phenylalanine or tryptophan. D genes are given only for firm matches. The listing skips clone size in some rows; elsewhere it reads once, few, many or a size class.

d_call | j_call | v_call | clone_size | cdr3_aa | cdr3_nt
. | TRBJ2-7 | TRBV5-8 | . | CASSLELYEQYF | TGTGCCAGCAGCTTAGAGCTATACGAGCAGTACTTC
TRBD1 | TRBJ1-1 | TRBV12-3/TRBV12-4 | once | CASSLGTGAEAFF | TGTGCCAGCAGTCTAGGGACAGGCGCTGAAGCTTTCTTT
. | TRBJ1-4 | TRBV9 | . | CASSVGLTNEKLFF | TGTGCCAGCAGCGTAGGACTGACTAATGAAAAACTGTTTTTT
TRBD1 | TRBJ2-7 | TRBV3-1/TRBV3-2 | . | CASSRLRTGGSHEQYF | TGTGCCAGCAGCCGGCTAAGGACAGGTGGATCCCACGAGCAGTACTTC
. | TRBJ1-5 | TRBV30 | . | CAWSATGNRQPQHF | TGTGCCTGGAGTGCCACCGGGAATCGGCAGCCCCAGCATTTT
. | TRBJ2-7 | TRBV5-5 | . | CASSLGATSGEQYF | TGTGCCAGCAGCTTGGGGGCTACAAGCGGCGAGCAGTACTTC
TRBD2 | TRBJ2-3 | TRBV10-3 | . | CAISWSSGGGEDTQYF | TGTGCCATCAGTTGGAGCTCGGGCGGGGGTGAGGATACGCAGTATTTT
TRBD1 | TRBJ1-2 | TRBV4-1 | once | CASSQDTQSRQGADYGYTF | TGCGCCAGCAGCCAAGATACTCAATCCCGACAGGGGGCGGACTATGGCTACACCTTC
. | TRBJ2-3 | TRBV11-2 | . | CASSSGPRGLTDTQYF | TGTGCCAGCAGCTCAGGGCCGCGGGGTCTTACGGATACGCAGTATTTT
TRBD2 | TRBJ2-1 | TRBV5-4 | . | CASSFLAGGDNEQFF | TGTGCCAGCAGCTTTCTAGCGGGGGGTGACAATGAGCAGTTCTTC
. | TRBJ1-1 | TRBV7-2 | . | CASSLPGYEAFF | TGTGCCAGCAGCTTACCGGGGTATGAAGCTTTCTTT
TRBD1 | TRBJ1-5 | TRBV6-8 | . | CAQGDSNQPQHF | TGTGCCCAGGGGGATAGCAATCAGCCCCAGCATTTT
. | TRBJ1-1 | TRBV18 | . | CASSPPTFATTGGRAFF | TGTGCCAGCTCACCACCTACTTTCGCCACGACGGGGGGTAGAGCTTTCTTT
TRBD1 | TRBJ1-1 | TRBV10-3 | . | CAISEGGDRVEAFF | TGTGCCATCAGTGAGGGAGGGGACAGGGTTGAAGCTTTCTTT
. | TRBJ2-1 | TRBV6-6 | . | CASTKMEAANEQFF | TGTGCCAGCACCAAAATGGAGGCGGCCAATGAGCAGTTCTTC
. | TRBJ2-1 | TRBV19 | . | CASSIRGRARNEQFF | TGTGCCAGTAGTATTCGGGGTAGAGCGCGAAATGAGCAGTTCTTC